This T cell receptor beta chain was sequenced for a study of shared clonotypes between healthy human individuals (TCRdb year 2020). Concerning the study at large: A couple of women and a few men aged 18 to 49 years were included in the cohort. Per donor, three plates each were used for CD4 naive and CD4 memory, two for CD8 naive, and one for CD8 memory. To estimate repertoire size and how much clonotype sharing occurs between individuals, the study deeply sequenced the blood TCR repertoires of 4 to 6 healthy adults. To increase sequencing depth and limit assay-specific biases, TCR repertoire library preparation and sequencing were carried out by different laboratories using diverse techniques. Per donor, leukapheresis produced somewhere between about 0.9 and 9.5 billion PBMCs.

About this clone: Its specific antigen is unknown. Base qualities are missing; no much larger clone stands one base away.

Its CDR3 holds 14 amino acids, cysteine through phenylalanine. Kept here is only the CDR3 DNA, which spans 42 bases and is read in frame from base 1. Trimming costs V 10 bases and J 0 bases, and their ends lie 12 bases apart. Via the germline V gene, CDR1 is MNHNS and CDR2 SASEGT. General study outcomes and caveats: The small number of donors limited the genetic and exposure-history diversity represented. Sharing across a handful of donors was observed for around 5% of naive CD4, 3% to 3.5% of naive CD8, over 2% of memory CD4, and about 0.38% of memory CD8 clonotypes. Naive subsets generally had larger estimated clonotype richness than memory subsets did. Compared with non-shared clonotypes, clonotypes shared by all four sorted-subset donors had higher generation probabilities. Incomplete sequencing was indicated by rarefaction of sorted-subset datasets, despite the large sequencing depth. Sampling was restricted to blood, and TCR repertoires in tissues likely differ from the TCR repertoires found in blood. Pairwise subsampling led to the expectation that sequencing depth would affect the degree of clonotype sharing among donors.

Using the deep immunoSEQ assay, multiplex PCR amplified TCR CDR3 regions from genomic DNA. Genomic DNA extracted from each cell subset was distributed evenly over all wells of several immunoSEQ 96-well plates, and each plate served as one replicate. For sorted subsets, 200 to 250 ng of genomic DNA, equivalent to 30,000 or so T cell genomes, went into each replicate PCR. The purified libraries were quantified using a Qubit 3.0 fluorometer, sized with a Bioanalyzer 2100, and then quantified again using the KAPA Library Quantification kit. Each immunoSEQ 96-well plate was sequenced on its own single-read 150-cycle Illumina NextSeq 550 flow cell. Under the source paper's analysis protocol: The immunoSEQ output contained only junctional sequences without quality scores, so filtering could not match that applied to full-length reads. Sequences were annotated with PyIR, a Python wrapper for IgBLAST v1.9, and V/J genes and CDR3 were assigned using IMGT germline references. Reads were removed for weak V/J assignments (E-value above 1e-6), missing CDR3, stop codons, out-of-frame junctions, or ambiguous translated residues. A V3J clonotype was defined by an identical inferred V gene, J gene, and CDR3 amino acid sequence. To compute the percentage overlap between repertoires, the number of shared unique clonotypes was divided by the size of the smaller repertoire. Repertoire richness was assessed with RTK rarefaction, the Chao1 estimator, and Recon v2.1 estimates of unobserved clonotypes. Generation probabilities were computed with OLGA for all TCRbeta clonotypes obtained by the gDNA method from several donors. TCRdb carries this immuneACCESS record with in-frame sequences only. Its versions omit some clonotypes, under half of them owing to an unresolved V gene in the studies checked, with the rest unexplained. The DNA gave D and trimming, while V, J and clone size come from that table. In all, the sample holds 2 million to 2.5 million clones, and 95% of those were seen once. The ten largest clones capture less than 0.15% of the sample.

Healthy HIV-negative adults with no recently reported acute infections or vaccinations were included as donors. Only Caucasian adults living in Nashville, Tennessee, USA were represented among the donors. CD4+ T cells were enriched by magnetic negative selection, after which naive cells were positively selected on CD45RA and the negative fraction was taken as the memory subset. After blood collection by leukapheresis, PBMCs were isolated using Ficoll-Histopaque density gradient centrifugation and then cryopreserved in the vapor phase of liquid nitrogen. Analytical flow cytometry was used to check the purity and quantity of each magnetically sorted T cell population. From each sorted fraction, genomic DNA was isolated and quantified by UV absorbance on a Nanodrop 2000c.

The sample comprised naive CD4+ T cells sorted from blood. The cell subset or site tag for this specimen amounts to: CD45RA+ positively selected. The clonotype comes from a man aged 18 to 29 in good health. The rearranged segments are TRBV6-1 and TRBJ2-2; the D gene is not confidently resolved. The CDR3 here reads CATRLAANTGELFF. At the DNA level, the sequence is TGTGCCACCCGGTTGGCGGCGAACACCGGGGAGCTGTTTTTT.